The TCR beta chain under discussion was sequenced for a study of blood T cell repertoires in COVID-19. Across the study: Both acute and convalescent COVID-19 samples were obtained from the United States, Italy and Spain. Sources were T cells, B-cell-depleted T cells, or PBMCs; the material itself was cDNA or gDNA.

The germline gives CDR1 LGHDT, CDR2 YNNKEL (reference sequence). V lost 3 bases, J lost 5 bases, and 8 bases lay in between. The CDR3 sequence is 14 residues long. In the study's own analysis: Cell counts per sample came from amplifying reference gene primers. The assay was immunoSEQ multiplex PCR, and TCRdb's table has in-frame clones only and misses some. That table gives V, J and clone size, and the DNA gave D and trimming. The sample has some 200,000 clones, about 86% seen once. This clonotype originated in a man aged 25-40 years with active or convalescent COVID-19. Sequencing used peripheral blood. This rearrangement joins TRBV3-1 (or the pseudogene TRBV3-2) to TRBJ1-6; D is unclear. The CDR3 sequence is CASSHREDNSPLHF. In DNA form, the CDR3 reads TGTGCCAGCAGCCACCGGGAAGATAATTCACCCCTCCACTTT.